This TCR beta chain stems from a study of cytomegalovirus exposure and HLA in healthy donors. Germline V gene lookup returns CDR1 SGHVS and CDR2 FNYEAQ. There are 13 residues in the CDR3. The germline V and J ends were trimmed by 5 bases and 6 bases, with 14 bases remaining between them. Note on this clone: What it binds is unknown.

Study outcomes and limitations: By a later analysis, the bulk of CMV-associated TCR beta chains appeared HLA-restricted. Three chains tied to CMV proved CMV antigen-specific in vitro. Indistinguishability led to the exclusion of some V segments, TRBV6-2 and TRBV6-3 included.

The study ran its PCR with 60 Vbeta and 13 Jbeta primers. Libraries were prepared by immunoSEQ multiplex PCR; TCRdb keeps only in-frame clonotypes and omits some of them. The sample records about 62,000 clones, around 87% being singletons. Input material: PBMCs. The chain recombines TRBV7-6 with TRBJ2-7, with D unresolved. This TCR came from a man aged 18-30 years in good health and CMV-seronegative. CDR3 coding DNA: TGTGCCAGCAGCGTATCCCGAGAACGCGAGCAGTACTTC. It codes for CASSVSREREQYF.